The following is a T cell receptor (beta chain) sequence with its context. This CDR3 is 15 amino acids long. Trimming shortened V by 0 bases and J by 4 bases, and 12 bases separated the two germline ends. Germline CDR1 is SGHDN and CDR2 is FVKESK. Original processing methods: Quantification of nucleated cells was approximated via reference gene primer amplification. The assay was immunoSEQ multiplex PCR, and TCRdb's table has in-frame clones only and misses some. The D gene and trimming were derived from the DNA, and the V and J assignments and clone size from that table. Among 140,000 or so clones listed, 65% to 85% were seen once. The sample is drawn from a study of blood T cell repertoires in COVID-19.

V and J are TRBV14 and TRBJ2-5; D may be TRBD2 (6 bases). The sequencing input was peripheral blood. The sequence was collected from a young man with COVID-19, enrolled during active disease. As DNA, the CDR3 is TGTGCCAGCAGCCAAGAACTAGACGGGGGAGAGACCCAGTACTTC. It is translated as CASSQELDGGETQYF.